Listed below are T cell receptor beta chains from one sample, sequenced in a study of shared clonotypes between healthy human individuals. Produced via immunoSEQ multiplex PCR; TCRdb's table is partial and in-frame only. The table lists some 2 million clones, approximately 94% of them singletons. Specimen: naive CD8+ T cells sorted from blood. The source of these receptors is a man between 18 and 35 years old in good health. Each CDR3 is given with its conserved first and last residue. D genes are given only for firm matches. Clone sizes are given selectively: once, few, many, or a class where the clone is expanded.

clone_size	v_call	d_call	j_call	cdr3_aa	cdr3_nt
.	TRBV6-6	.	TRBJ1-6	CASSYAGRQNSPLHF	TGTGCCAGCAGTTATGCCGGCAGGCAAAATTCACCCCTCCACTTT
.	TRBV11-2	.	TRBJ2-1	CASSFGESSYNEQFF	TGTGCCAGCAGCTTTGGGGAGAGCTCCTACAATGAGCAGTTCTTC
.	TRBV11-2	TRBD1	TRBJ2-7	CASSLVRGPYEQYF	TGTGCCAGCAGCTTAGTGAGGGGGCCGTACGAGCAGTACTTC
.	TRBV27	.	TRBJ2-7	CASSFDGSLHEQYF	TGTGCCAGCAGTTTCGACGGGAGTCTACACGAGCAGTACTTC
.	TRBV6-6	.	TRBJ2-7	CASSYSAGWGVDEQYF	TGTGCCAGCAGTTACTCGGCGGGCTGGGGTGTGGACGAGCAGTACTTC
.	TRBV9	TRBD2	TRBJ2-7	CASSIHDLAGVYEQYF	TGTGCCAGCAGCATCCATGACCTAGCGGGAGTATACGAGCAGTACTTC
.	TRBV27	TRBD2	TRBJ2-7	CASSGLWRGSSYEQYF	TGTGCCAGTAGTGGTCTATGGCGGGGGAGCTCCTACGAGCAGTACTTC
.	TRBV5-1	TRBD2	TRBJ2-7	CASSLFLAGGSYEQYF	TGCGCCAGCAGCTTGTTTCTAGCGGGAGGTTCGTACGAGCAGTACTTC
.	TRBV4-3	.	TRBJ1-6	CASSQERGDYSPLHF	TGCGCCAGCAGCCAAGAGAGAGGGGACTATTCACCCCTCCACTTT
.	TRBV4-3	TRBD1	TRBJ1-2	CASSQDYGTGTYGYTF	TGCGCCAGCAGCCAAGACTACGGGACAGGTACCTATGGCTACACCTTC
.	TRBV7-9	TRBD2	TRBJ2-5	CASSDGTSGTIQETQYF	TGTGCCAGCAGCGACGGGACTAGCGGGACCATACAAGAGACCCAGTACTTC
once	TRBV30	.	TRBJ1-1	CAGLGARRVTEAFF	TGTGCCGGCCTCGGGGCCCGGCGGGTCACTGAAGCTTTCTTT
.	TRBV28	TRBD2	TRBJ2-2	CASSLGLASFQPGELFF	TGTGCCAGCAGTCTGGGACTAGCCTCCTTTCAACCCGGGGAGCTGTTTTTT
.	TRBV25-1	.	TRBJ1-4	CASSGMDQNEKLFF	TGTGCCAGCAGTGGTATGGACCAGAATGAAAAACTGTTTTTT
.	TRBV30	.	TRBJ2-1	CAWSTLASSSYNEQFF	TGTGCCTGGAGTACCCTAGCGAGCAGCTCCTACAATGAGCAGTTCTTC
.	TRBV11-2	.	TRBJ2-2	CASSLEALTGELFF	TGTGCCAGCAGCTTAGAGGCCCTCACCGGGGAGCTGTTTTTT
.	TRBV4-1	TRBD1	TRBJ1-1	CASSQLTGWEAFF	TGCGCCAGCAGCCAACTGACAGGGTGGGAAGCTTTCTTT
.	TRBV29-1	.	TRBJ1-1	CSVGGGTEAFF	TGCAGCGTGGGAGGGGGCACTGAAGCTTTCTTT
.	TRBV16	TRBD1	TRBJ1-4	CASSLGTGSGEKLFF	TGTGCCAGCAGCCTCGGGACAGGTAGTGGAGAAAAACTGTTTTTT
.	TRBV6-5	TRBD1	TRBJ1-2	CASRMTGANYGYTF	TGTGCCAGCAGGATGACAGGGGCTAACTATGGCTACACCTTC
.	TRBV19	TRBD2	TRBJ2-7	CASSPLIAGSYEQYF	TGTGCCAGTAGTCCCTTGATAGCGGGGTCCTACGAGCAGTACTTC
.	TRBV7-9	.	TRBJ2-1	CASSPSSGDTTYNEQFF	TGTGCCAGCAGCCCCTCTAGTGGGGACACAACCTACAATGAGCAGTTCTTC
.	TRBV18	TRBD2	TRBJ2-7	CASSPGTSGPSVAYEQYF	TGTGCCAGCTCACCTGGGACTAGCGGGCCGAGTGTCGCCTACGAGCAGTACTTC
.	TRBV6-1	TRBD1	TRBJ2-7	CASSEGTGWEQYF	TGTGCCAGCAGTGAGGGGACAGGGTGGGAGCAGTACTTC
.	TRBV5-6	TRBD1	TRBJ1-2	CASSWAVGRGLDYGYTF	TGTGCCAGCAGCTGGGCGGTGGGCAGGGGGCTGGACTATGGCTACACCTTC
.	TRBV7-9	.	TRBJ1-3	CASSKDSTSGNTIYF	TGTGCCAGCAGCAAGGACAGCACCTCTGGAAACACCATATATTTT
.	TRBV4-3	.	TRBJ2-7	CASSQDLNYEQYF	TGCGCCAGCAGCCAGGATTTGAACTACGAGCAGTACTTC
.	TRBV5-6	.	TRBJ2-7	CASSAGTPTYEQYF	TGTGCCAGCAGCGCCGGGACTCCGACCTACGAGCAGTACTTC
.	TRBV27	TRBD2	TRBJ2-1	CASRGLAGYNEQFF	TGTGCCAGCAGGGGACTAGCGGGATACAATGAGCAGTTCTTC
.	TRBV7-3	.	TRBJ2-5	CASSIDRRETQYF	TGTGCCAGCAGCATAGATAGGCGAGAGACCCAGTACTTC
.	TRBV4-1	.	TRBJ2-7	CASSQEGHYEQYF	TGCGCCAGCAGCCAAGAAGGACACTACGAGCAGTACTTC
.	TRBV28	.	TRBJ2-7	CASSTPLETTFYEQYF	TGTGCCAGCAGTACCCCCCTTGAGACGACGTTCTACGAGCAGTACTTC
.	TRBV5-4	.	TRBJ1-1	CASRWTGNTEAFF	TGTGCCAGCAGATGGACGGGGAACACTGAAGCTTTCTTT
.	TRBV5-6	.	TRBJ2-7	CASSLARPYILSYEQYF	TGTGCCAGCAGCTTGGCTAGACCTTATATTCTCTCCTACGAGCAGTACTTC
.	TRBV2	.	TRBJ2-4	CASSEEGFLDIQYF	TGTGCCAGCAGTGAAGAGGGGTTCTTGGACATTCAGTACTTC
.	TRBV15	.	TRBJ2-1	CATREVAEDWVF	TGTGCCACCAGGGAGGTTGCGGAGGACTGGGTCTTC
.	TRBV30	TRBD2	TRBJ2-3	CAWSYGGFEQYF	TGTGCCTGGAGCTACGGGGGGTTCGAACAGTATTTT
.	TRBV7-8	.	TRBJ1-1	CASSAQGEQLNTEAFF	TGTGCCAGCAGCGCACAAGGAGAACAGTTGAACACTGAAGCTTTCTTT
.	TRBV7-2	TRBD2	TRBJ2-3	CASSLATSGRDTQYF	TGTGCCAGCAGCTTAGCGACTAGCGGGCGAGATACGCAGTATTTT
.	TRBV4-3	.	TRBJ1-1	CASSQARLLGTEAFF	TGCGCCAGCAGCCAAGCTAGGCTCCTGGGCACTGAAGCTTTCTTT
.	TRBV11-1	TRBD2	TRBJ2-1	CASSSGTSVGNEQFF	TGTGCCAGCAGCTCCGGGACTAGCGTCGGCAATGAGCAGTTCTTC
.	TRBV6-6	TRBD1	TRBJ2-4	CASSLGQGLVF	TGTGCCAGCAGTTTAGGACAGGGTCTTGTCTTC
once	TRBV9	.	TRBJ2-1	CASSPWTSNDEQFF	TGTGCCAGCAGCCCCTGGACTTCGAACGATGAGCAGTTCTTC
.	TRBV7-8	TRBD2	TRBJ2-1	CASSLPAGVYNEQFF	TGTGCCAGCAGCTTACCAGCGGGAGTCTACAATGAGCAGTTCTTC
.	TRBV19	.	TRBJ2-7	CASSIGTGYYEQYF	TGTGCCAGTAGTATAGGAACAGGTTACTACGAGCAGTACTTC
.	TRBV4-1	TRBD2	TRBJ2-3	CASSQETPGLAGRTDTQYF	TGCGCCAGCAGCCAAGAAACTCCGGGACTAGCGGGACGGACAGATACGCAGTATTTT
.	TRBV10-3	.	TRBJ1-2	CAISNFTGGLRYTF	TGTGCCATCAGCAATTTCACAGGCGGCCTACGCTACACCTTC
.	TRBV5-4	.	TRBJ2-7	CASSLLAGSEQYF	TGTGCCAGCAGCTTGCTCGCGGGAAGCGAGCAGTACTTC
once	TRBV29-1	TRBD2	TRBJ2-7	CSVAGTSGSSYEQYF	TGCAGCGTAGCCGGGACTAGCGGGAGCTCCTACGAGCAGTACTTC
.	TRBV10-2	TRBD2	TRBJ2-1	CASSELGLAEISSYNEQFF	TGCGCCAGCAGTGAGTTGGGACTAGCGGAAATAAGCTCCTACAATGAGCAGTTCTTC
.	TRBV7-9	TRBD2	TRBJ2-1	CASSGTRWEQFF	TGTGCCAGCAGCGGGACTAGGTGGGAGCAGTTCTTC
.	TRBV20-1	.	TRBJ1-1	CSATMNTEAFF	TGCAGTGCCACGATGAACACTGAAGCTTTCTTT
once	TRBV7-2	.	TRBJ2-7	CASSLGQGRYEQYF	TGTGCCAGCAGCTTAGGTCAGGGTCGCTACGAGCAGTACTTC
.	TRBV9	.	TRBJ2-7	CASSVEPSYEQYF	TGTGCCAGCAGCGTAGAACCGTCCTACGAGCAGTACTTC